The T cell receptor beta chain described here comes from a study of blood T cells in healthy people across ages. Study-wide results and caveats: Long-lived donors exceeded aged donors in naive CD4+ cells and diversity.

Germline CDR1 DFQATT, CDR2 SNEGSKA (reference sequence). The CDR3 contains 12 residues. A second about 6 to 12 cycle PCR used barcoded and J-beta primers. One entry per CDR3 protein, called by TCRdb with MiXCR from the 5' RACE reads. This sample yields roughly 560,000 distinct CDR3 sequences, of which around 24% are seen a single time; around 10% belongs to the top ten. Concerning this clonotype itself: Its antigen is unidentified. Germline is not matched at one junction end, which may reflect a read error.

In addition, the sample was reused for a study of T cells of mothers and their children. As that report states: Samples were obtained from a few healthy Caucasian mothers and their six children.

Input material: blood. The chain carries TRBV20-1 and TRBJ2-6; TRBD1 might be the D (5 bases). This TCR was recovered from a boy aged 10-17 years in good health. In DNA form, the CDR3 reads TGCAGTGGGGTGTCTGGGGCCGACGTCCTGACTTTC. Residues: CSGVSGADVLTF.